Listed below are T cell receptor beta chains from one sample, sequenced in a study of T cell responses to AZD1222 COVID-19 vaccine. Profiled with immunoSEQ multiplex PCR; TCRdb holds only in-frame clones, not every one. The sample holds 110,000 to 150,000 clones, 75% to 90% seen once. Sequences were derived from peripheral blood, sampled on day 0 of AZD1222 vaccination. The receptors here all came from an adult in good health. Each CDR3 is given with its conserved first and last residue.

>13|TRBJ1-2|TRBV12-3/TRBV12-4
CASTRTGDYGYTF
>11|TRBJ2-1|TRBV20-1
CSASKRDEQFF
>13|TRBJ2-7|TRBV28
CASSFGLSYEQYF
>15|TRBJ2-1|TRBV28
CASSRRSAVHNEQFF
>16|TRBJ2-1|TRBV4-1
CASSLNPDQTGDEQFF
>12|TRBJ2-1|TRBV30
CAWSVVRIEQFF
>15|TRBJ2-3|TRBV6-5
CASRPSPGGTDTQYF
>15|TRBJ1-2|TRBV7-9
CASSFAGANNYGYTF
>15|TRBJ1-5|TRBV7-2
CASSLEWSGDQPQHF
>16|TRBJ2-2|TRBV4-1
CASSPTGTENTGELFF
>15|TRBJ1-4|TRBV27
CASSSQTGGDEKLFF
>17|TRBJ2-1|TRBV4-1
CASSHETGTSGFREQFF
>14|TRBJ2-5|TRBV7-9
CASSLNVGGETQYF
>12|TRBJ1-5|TRBV25-1
CASSDGEQPQHF
>12|TRBJ1-5|TRBV6-6
CASTYSNQPQHF
>16|TRBJ2-3|TRBV7-2
CASSLTAGGVTDTQYF
>18|TRBJ2-3|TRBV5-1
CASSSGLAGGNGADTQYF
>15|TRBJ2-7|TRBV16
CASSRGVGLSYEQYF
>11|TRBJ2-7|TRBV2
CASLAAYEQYF
>16|TRBJ1-6|TRBV4-1
CASSQPPWGVGSPLHF
>18|TRBJ2-4|TRBV7-9
CASSFQGPVAGGGNIQYF
>16|TRBJ1-2|TRBV5-1
CASSLADRASNYGYTF